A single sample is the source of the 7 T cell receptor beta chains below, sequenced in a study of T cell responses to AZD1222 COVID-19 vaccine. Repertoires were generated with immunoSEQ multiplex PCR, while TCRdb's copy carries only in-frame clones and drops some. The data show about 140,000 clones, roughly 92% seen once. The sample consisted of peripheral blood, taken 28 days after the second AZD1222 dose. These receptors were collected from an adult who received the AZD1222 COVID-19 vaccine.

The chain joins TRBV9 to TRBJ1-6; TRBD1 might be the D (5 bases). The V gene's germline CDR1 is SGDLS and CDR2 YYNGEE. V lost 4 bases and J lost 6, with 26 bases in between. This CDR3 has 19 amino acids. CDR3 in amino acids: CASSQTATWAQGGNSPLHF. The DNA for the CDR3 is TGTGCCAGCAGCCAAACAGCGACCTGGGCCCAGGGTGGTAATTCACCCCTCCACTTT. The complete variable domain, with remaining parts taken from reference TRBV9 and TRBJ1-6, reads DSGVTQTPKHLITATGQRVTLRCSPRSGDLSVYWYQQSLDQGLQFLIQYYNGEERAKGNILERFSAQQFPDLHSELNLSSLELGDSALYFCASSQTATWAQGGNSPLHFGNGTRLTVT.

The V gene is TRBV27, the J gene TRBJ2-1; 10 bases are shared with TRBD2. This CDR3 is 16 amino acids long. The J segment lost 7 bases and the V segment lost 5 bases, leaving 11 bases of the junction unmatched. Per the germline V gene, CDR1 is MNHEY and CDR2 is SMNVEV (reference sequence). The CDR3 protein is CASSPLGSGRSNEQFF. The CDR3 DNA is TGTGCCAGCAGTCCCCTGGGTAGCGGGAGGTCAAATGAGCAGTTCTTC.

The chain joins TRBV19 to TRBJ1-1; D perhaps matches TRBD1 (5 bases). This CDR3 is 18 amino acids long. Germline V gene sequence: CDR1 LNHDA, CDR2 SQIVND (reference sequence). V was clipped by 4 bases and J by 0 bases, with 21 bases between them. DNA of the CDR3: TGTGCCAGTAGTAGGAGAACCTTAGGGACCCAACTGAACACTGAAGCTTTCTTT. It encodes CASSRRTLGTQLNTEAFF.

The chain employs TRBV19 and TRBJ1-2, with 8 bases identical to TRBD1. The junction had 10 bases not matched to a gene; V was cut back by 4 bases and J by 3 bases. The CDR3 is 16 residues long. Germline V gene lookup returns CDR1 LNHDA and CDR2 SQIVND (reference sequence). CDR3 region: CASSTGAGGTDYGYTF. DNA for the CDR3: TGTGCCAGTAGTACCGGAGCAGGGGGCACGGACTATGGCTACACCTTC.

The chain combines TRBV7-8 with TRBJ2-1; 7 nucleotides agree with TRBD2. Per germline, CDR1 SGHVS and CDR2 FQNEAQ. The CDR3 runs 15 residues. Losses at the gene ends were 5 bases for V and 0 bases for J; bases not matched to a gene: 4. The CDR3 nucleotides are TGTGCCAGCAGCCGAGCGGGGAGCTCCTACAATGAGCAGTTCTTC. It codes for CASSRAGSSYNEQFF.

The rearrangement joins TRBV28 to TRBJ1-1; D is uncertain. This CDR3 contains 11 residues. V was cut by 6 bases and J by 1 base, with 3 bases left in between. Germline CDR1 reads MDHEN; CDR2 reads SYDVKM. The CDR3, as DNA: TGTGCCAGCAGGAAGAACACTGAAGCTTTCTTT. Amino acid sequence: CASRKNTEAFF.

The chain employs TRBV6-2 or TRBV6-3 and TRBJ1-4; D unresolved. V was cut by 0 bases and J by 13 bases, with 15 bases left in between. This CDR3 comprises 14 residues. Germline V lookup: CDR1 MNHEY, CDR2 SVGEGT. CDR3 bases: TGTGCCAGCAGTTACTCGGGAGCACCAAGCGCACTGTTTTTT. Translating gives CASSYSGAPSALFF.